This T cell receptor beta chain originates from a study of CD8 T cells in Susac syndrome. RNA amounts of about 0.5 to 1 ug underwent reverse transcription with random hexamers. TCRdb ran MiXCR on the immunoSEQ multiplex PCR reads and lists one entry per CDR3 protein. The sample includes about 70,000 distinct CDR3 sequences, 96% seen only once; the top ten take more than 0.09%. Comments on this clonotype: Antigen: not known.

V was shortened by 6 bases and J by 2 bases, with 11 bases between the two germline ends. The CDR3 is 12 amino acids. Germline V gene sequence: CDR1 SQVTM, CDR2 ANQGSEA. The study, taken as a whole, reports: The study admitted that it had a relatively small number of individuals in its TCR sequencing and HLA analysis.

The sample was CD4+ T cells from PBMCs. The receptor's source is a human donor with multiple sclerosis. The V and J genes are TRBV29-1 and TRBJ2-7, with a tentative D call TRBD1 (6 bases). This CDR3 reads CSVTGSPYEQYF. The DNA of the CDR3 is TGCAGCGTCACAGGGTCTCCCTACGAGCAGTACTTC.